Presented here are 21 T cell receptor beta chains from one specimen sequenced in a study of beta chain features in type 1 diabetes. Reverse transcription of all isolated RNA meant that expressed TCRB transcripts were sequenced. The table came from immunoSEQ multiplex PCR; TCRdb's copy has only in-frame clones and leaves some out. The sample lists under 300,000 clones; 27% were seen once. Specimen: central memory CD4+ T cells from blood. The receptors shown here come from a man in his thirties or forties in good health.

This clone was recorded a few times. A much larger clone differs by one base, so this may be a read error. Other DNA sequences of this sample code for an identical CDR3. The chain recombines TRBV28 with TRBJ1-2; D call uncertain. The CDR3 covers 11 residues. Per the germline V gene, CDR1 is MDHEN and CDR2 is SYDVKM. Trimming shortened V by 3 bases and J by 6 bases, and 5 bases separated the two germline ends. CDR3 sequence: CASSFFDGYTF. DNA for the CDR3: TGTGCCAGCAGTTTTTTCGATGGCTACACCTTC.

This chain joins TRBV6-5 and TRBJ2-2; 7 nucleotides line up with TRBD1. CDR1 and CDR2 (germline): MNHEY, SVGAGI. The V segment lost 4 bases and the J segment 4 bases; nucleotides outside the gene matches: 6. CDR3 length: 15 residues. The CDR3 loop reads CASSSSTGVTGELFF. CDR3 sequence (DNA): TGTGCCAGCAGTTCTTCCACAGGGGTCACCGGGGAGCTGTTTTTT.

In its sample, this clone was seen a few times. The rearrangement uses TRBV28 and TRBJ2-3; 10 nucleotides match TRBD1. The CDR3 runs 16 residues. The V and J ends lost 6 bases and 2 bases, in that order; junction bases with no gene match: 8. Germline CDR1 MDHEN, CDR2 SYDVKM. CDR3 coding DNA: TGTGCCAGCAGCTCCTTCGGGACAGGGGACACAGATACGCAGTATTTT. Translation gives CASSSFGTGDTDTQYF.

This sequence joins TRBV30 and TRBJ2-2; TRBD1 or TRBD2 may be the D gene (5 bases each). This CDR3 is 15 amino acids long. V was cut by 3 bases and J by 0 bases, with 11 bases left in between. CDR1 is GTSNPN, CDR2 SVGIG, per germline (reference sequence). CDR3 in amino acids: CAWRGESSNTGELFF. DNA of the CDR3: TGTGCCTGGAGGGGGGAATCCTCGAACACCGGGGAGCTGTTTTTT.

With regard to this clone: This likely traces to a read error, being one base from a far larger clone. The J gene is TRBJ2-3, the V gene TRBV7-2, with no clear D. The germline gives CDR1 SGHTA, CDR2 FQGNSA. V was shortened by 0 bases and J by 5 bases, with 3 bases between the two germline ends. The CDR3 contains 12 residues. The CDR3: CASSLAQDTQYF. DNA for the CDR3: TGTGCCAGCAGCTTAGCGCAAGATACGCAGTATTTT.

The chain has TRBV2 and TRBJ2-2; a weak D match, TRBD2 (6 bases). The CDR3 is 12 residues long. Germline V lookup: CDR1 SNHLY, CDR2 FYNNEI. The V and J ends lost 10 bases and 3 bases respectively, with 9 bases between them. The CDR3 here is CANGGDTGELFF. The CDR3 bases are TGTGCCAACGGAGGGGACACCGGGGAGCTGTTTTTT.

This chain uses TRBV7-2 with TRBJ1-1, with 7 nucleotides matching TRBD1. Trimming took 5 bases from V and 5 from J; bases not matched to a gene: 11. The CDR3 loop spans 15 amino acids. Germline V lookup: CDR1 SGHTA, CDR2 FQGNSA. Here the CDR3 DNA reads TGTGCCAGCAGCCTTGACAGGGTACAGGGAACTGAAGCTTTCTTT. Encoded protein: CASSLDRVQGTEAFF.

This chain uses TRBV7-2 with TRBJ2-1, with D uncertain. The CDR3 has 13 residues. Germline CDR1 reads SGHTA; CDR2 reads FQGNSA. Trimming took 1 base from V and 14 from J, leaving 15 bases between them. The CDR3 reads CASSLGGDFQEFF. The CDR3 bases are TGTGCCAGCAGCTTAGGTGGCGACTTCCAAGAGTTCTTC.

This clone appeared a few times. V usage is TRBV18 and J usage is TRBJ2-1; possibly TRBD2 for D (8 bases). Germline CDR1 and CDR2: KGHSH and LQKENI. The CDR3 has 18 amino acids. Trimming left V 3 bases short and J 4 bases short, with 22 bases between. This CDR3 reads CASSPRGRAGEGYNEQFF. DNA of the CDR3: TGTGCCAGCTCACCGAGGGGGCGAGCGGGAGAGGGATACAATGAGCAGTTCTTC.

This clone was found a few times. The J gene is TRBJ2-1, the V gene TRBV28; possible D gene TRBD1, 5 bases. Trimming stripped 10 bases from V and 11 bases from J, with 15 bases between. This CDR3 region has 11 residues. Germline-derived CDR1 and CDR2 are MDHEN and SYDVKM. The CDR3 DNA sequence: TGTGCCATCGTGGGCCAGGGTAAGCAGTTCTTC. Amino acid sequence: CAIVGQGKQFF.

This chain links TRBV11-2 with TRBJ2-2, with TRBD2 matching over 8 bases. The germline CDR1 and CDR2 sequences are SGHAT and FQNNGV. CDR3 length: 16 amino acids. The V gene end was trimmed by 0 bases and the J gene end by 0 bases; junction bases not matched to a gene: 0. The CDR3 bases are TGTGCCAGCAGCTTAGAAGCGGGGGCGAACACCGGGGAGCTGTTTTTT. Its translation: CASSLEAGANTGELFF.

This rearrangement joins TRBV21-1 to TRBJ2-5; no check of the table's D call, TRBD1, against the DNA was made. TRBV21-1 is a documented pseudogene. This CDR3 has 16 amino acids. The CDR3 loop reads CASSRLPDRGMETQYF. CDR3 coding DNA: TGTGCCAGCAGCCGCCTTCCGGACAGGGGGATGGAGACCCAGTACTTC.

This sequence joins TRBV28 and TRBJ2-3, with unresolved D. The CDR3 consists of 13 residues. CDR1 is MDHEN, CDR2 SYDVKM, per germline. Deletions cut 5 bases from V and 4 bases from J, with 10 bases between. CDR3 loop: CASSPLRSDTQYF. In DNA form, the CDR3 reads TGTGCCAGCAGTCCCCTTCGTTCAGATACGCAGTATTTT.

This clone came up a few times. The chain employs TRBV7-9 and TRBJ2-2; D remains ambiguous. This CDR3 has 16 amino acids. Per germline, CDR1 SEHNR and CDR2 FQNEAQ (reference sequence). Trimming stripped 4 bases from V and 2 bases from J, with 14 bases between. The CDR3 sequence is CASSSRRSLNTGELFF. The DNA of the CDR3 is TGTGCCAGCAGCTCACGTCGGAGCCTCAACACCGGGGAGCTGTTTTTT.

The chain couples TRBV6-1 to TRBJ1-4; TRBD1 matches 7 bases. Germline CDR1 and CDR2: MNHNS and SASEGT. The CDR3 contains 15 residues. Germline trimming cut 5 bases from V and 8 bases from J; bases unmatched to any gene: 11. The CDR3 spells CASSWERGRSEKLFF. CDR3 DNA sequence: TGTGCCAGCAGTTGGGAGAGGGGGCGAAGCGAAAAACTGTTTTTT.

This clone is a singleton in its sample. The genes are TRBV30 and TRBJ1-6; D not resolved. Between the trimmed V and J ends, which lost 0 bases and 10 bases, there was a span of 13 bases. The CDR3 has 14 amino acids. Germline V gives CDR1 GTSNPN, CDR2 SVGIG (reference sequence). The chain's CDR3 is CAWSVRVGVSPLHF. DNA of the CDR3: TGTGCCTGGAGTGTACGGGTCGGGGTATCACCCCTCCACTTT.

J is TRBJ2-1 and V is TRBV5-4, with 8 bases fitting TRBD2. Germline V gene data show CDR1 as SGHNT and CDR2 as YYREEE (reference sequence). Trimming cost V 0 bases and J 3 bases; bases outside gene matches: 11. The CDR3 loop spans 18 amino acids. CDR3 in amino acids: CASSLAGPAGGVYNEQFF. CDR3 sequence (DNA): TGTGCCAGCAGCTTGGCGGGACCGGCGGGGGGTGTCTACAATGAGCAGTTCTTC.

This clone has just a few counts. The chain is built from TRBV2 and TRBJ1-4; no reliable D call. This CDR3 is 14 amino acids long. V shed 1 base and J shed 10 bases, with 13 bases lying between them. Per the germline V gene, CDR1 is SNHLY and CDR2 is FYNNEI. CDR3 nucleotides: TGTGCCAGCAGTGAAGGGCCTCTTGCCGGAAAACTGTTTTTT. Its translation: CASSEGPLAGKLFF.

A few counts support this clone. The CDR3 sequence is CASRETSEIYNEQFF. CDR3 in DNA: TGTGCCAGCAGGGAAACTAGCGAAATCTACAATGAGCAGTTCTTC. The chain carries TRBV25-1 and TRBJ2-1; 7 nucleotides line up with TRBD2. The V gene end was trimmed by 6 bases and the J gene end by 3 bases; junction bases not matched to a gene: 8. This CDR3 is built from 15 residues. Germline CDR1 is MGHDK and CDR2 is SYGVNS. Using reference TRBV25-1 and TRBJ2-1 for the parts outside the CDR3, the full variable domain is EADIYQTPRYLVIGTGKKITLECSQTMGHDKMYWYQQDPGMELHLIHYSYGVNSTEKGDLSSESTVSRIRTEHFPLTLESARPSHTSQYLCASRETSEIYNEQFFGPGTRLTVL.

The table lists this clone with many counts. The chain uses TRBV15 and TRBJ2-5; D gene uncertain. Trimming removed 5 bases from V and 5 bases from J, with 9 bases in between. Per germline, CDR1 LNHNV and CDR2 YYDKDF (reference sequence). The CDR3 is made up of 12 amino acids. CDR3 amino acids: CATSHNWETQYF. In DNA, the CDR3 is TGTGCCACCAGCCACAACTGGGAGACCCAGTACTTC. The entire variable domain, with the rest obtained from reference TRBV15 and TRBJ2-5, is as follows: DAMVIQNPRYQVTQFGKPVTLSCSQTLNHNVMYWYQQKSSQAPKLLFHYYDKDFNNEADTPDNFQSRRPNTSFCFLDIRSPGLGDTAMYLCATSHNWETQYFGPGTRLLVL.

In its sample, this clone was seen a few times. The chain recombines TRBV18 with TRBJ2-3; D gene uncertain. Looked up from germline, CDR1 is KGHSH and CDR2 is LQKENI. The CDR3 is 16 amino acids. V was trimmed by 0 bases and J by 1 base, leaving 11 bases between them. Here the CDR3 DNA reads TGTGCCAGCTCACCACCCAGCGTCGTGGGCACAGATACGCAGTATTTT. This translates into CASSPPSVVGTDTQYF.